The rows below give T cell receptor beta chains drawn from one sample of a study of CD8 T cells in Susac syndrome. A single record per CDR3 protein comes from TCRdb applying MiXCR to the immunoSEQ multiplex PCR reads. The sample lists 250,000 to 300,000 distinct CDR3 sequences; roughly 90% were seen once. The source material was CD8+ T cells from PBMCs. Every receptor here comes from a human donor with multiple sclerosis. Both conserved end residues are part of each CDR3.

J | V | CDR3
TRBJ1-2 | TRBV7-9 | CASSAEAGDTF
TRBJ2-7 | TRBV28 | CASTERTSGYEQYF
TRBJ2-3 | TRBV28 | CASSFWGKGTDTQYF
TRBJ2-7 | TRBV4-2 | CASSQDPSGVYEQYF
TRBJ2-7 | TRBV15 | CATSRPSSGGTLEQYF
TRBJ2-1 | TRBV11-2 | CASSPTSGGSNEQFF
TRBJ2-1 | TRBV27 | CASTDMDNEQFF
TRBJ2-3 | TRBV9 | CASSSWDLPDTQYF
TRBJ2-7 | TRBV20-1 | CSARNSYYEQYF
TRBJ2-7 | TRBV7-9 | CASSPPAAYEQYF